The 27 T cell receptor beta chains listed next were all sequenced from one sample in a study of cytomegalovirus exposure and HLA in healthy donors. PCR primers comprised 60 Vbeta and 13 Jbeta primers. Measured with immunoSEQ multiplex PCR; TCRdb has only the in-frame clones, and not every one. The table has around 210,000 clones, 82% seen once; the top ten hold around 2.7%. Sequenced: PBMCs. The receptors come from a woman between 40 and 50 years old in good health and CMV-seronegative.

This clone has a single count. V usage is TRBV5-1 and J usage is TRBJ1-2, with D possibly matching TRBD1 (5 bases). Germline V gives CDR1 SGHRS, CDR2 YFSETQ. V lost 1 base to trimming and J lost 4 bases, with 14 bases between them. The CDR3 runs 15 residues. CDR3 sequence reads: CASSLNWGAGYGYTF. For the CDR3, the DNA is TGCGCCAGCAGCTTGAATTGGGGCGCAGGCTATGGCTACACCTTC. Full variable domain (remainder filled in from reference TRBV5-1 and TRBJ1-2): KAGVTQTPRYLIKTRGQQVTLSCSPISGHRSVSWYQQTPGQGLQFLFEYFSETQRNKGNFPGRFSGRQFSNSRSEMNVSTLELGDSALYLCASSLNWGAGYGYTFGSGTRLTVV.

This clone was picked up a small number of times. CDR3 sequence reads: CAITGGRTEAFF. The CDR3 nucleotides read TGTGCCATCACAGGGGGCAGGACTGAAGCTTTCTTT. The chain carries TRBV10-3 and TRBJ1-1; TRBD1 agrees at 8 bases. V shed 7 bases, J shed 5 bases, and the junction held 3 bases outside the gene matches. Germline V gene lookup returns CDR1 ENHRY and CDR2 SYGVKD. This CDR3 spans 12 amino acids.

This clone was picked up a small number of times. The rearrangement uses TRBV25-1 and TRBJ1-5; 8 bases line up with TRBD1. CDR1 is MGHDK and CDR2 is SYGVNS in the germline V gene. V trimming: 5 bases; J trimming: 6 bases; junction bases outside the gene matches: 6. This CDR3 is 14 amino acids long. CDR3 coding DNA: TGTGCCAGCAGTTTAGCAGGGGGCGGTCAGCCCCAGCATTTT. This gives the protein CASSLAGGGQPQHF.

The rearrangement uses TRBV13 and TRBJ1-1; the D is unclear. The CDR3 totals 12 residues. Germline V lookup: CDR1 PRHDT, CDR2 FYEKMQ (reference sequence). Deletions cut 5 bases from V and 2 bases from J, with 6 bases between. CDR3 nucleotide sequence: TGTGCCAGCAGCCCCACTAACACTGAAGCTTTCTTT. The encoded protein is CASSPTNTEAFF.

The gene calls are TRBV18 and TRBJ1-4; 8 positions match TRBD1. CDR1 KGHSH and CDR2 LQKENI come from the germline V gene. V was pared by 2 bases and J by 8 bases, with 4 bases of the junction left unmatched. The CDR3 runs to 14 residues. CDR3 region: CASSPGTGPEKLFF. The DNA of the CDR3 is TGTGCCAGCTCACCAGGGACAGGCCCCGAAAAACTGTTTTTT.

The rearrangement uses TRBV7-6 and TRBJ1-1, with 9 bases identical to TRBD1. The germline V gene encodes CDR1 SGHVS and CDR2 FNYEAQ. J gave up 8 bases and V 3 bases, and 4 bases lay outside the gene matches. The CDR3 runs to 13 residues. For the CDR3, the DNA is TGTGCCAGCAGCTTCGGGACAGGGCACGAAGCTTTCTTT. Its translation is CASSFGTGHEAFF.

This rearrangement joins TRBV5-1 to TRBJ1-4, with 7 bases lining up with TRBD1. The CDR3 is made up of 16 amino acids. Unmatched junction bases numbered 6, after V lost 4 bases and J lost 0 bases. Per germline, CDR1 SGHRS and CDR2 YFSETQ. The CDR3 bases are TGCGCCAGCAGCAGAGGGACAGCTTCAACTAATGAAAAACTGTTTTTT. Protein sequence: CASSRGTASTNEKLFF. The whole variable domain, remainder taken from reference TRBV5-1 and TRBJ1-4, is KAGVTQTPRYLIKTRGQQVTLSCSPISGHRSVSWYQQTPGQGLQFLFEYFSETQRNKGNFPGRFSGRQFSNSRSEMNVSTLELGDSALYLCASSRGTASTNEKLFFGSGTQLSVL.

The V call is TRBV4-1, the J call TRBJ2-3; D is possibly TRBD1 (6 bases). The CDR3 totals 16 residues. V dropped 0 bases and J dropped 2 bases, with 12 bases sitting between them. Germline CDR1 MGHRA, CDR2 YSYEKL. The CDR3 protein is CASSQEQDSLTDTQYF. The CDR3 DNA follows: TGCGCCAGCAGCCAAGAGCAGGACAGTCTCACAGATACGCAGTATTTT.

The genes are TRBV11-2 and TRBJ1-4; the D gene is possibly TRBD1 (6 bases). This CDR3 has 14 amino acids. Germline lookup yields CDR1 SGHAT and CDR2 FQNNGV. The V and J ends lost 6 bases and 5 bases respectively, with 13 bases between them. The chain's CDR3 is CASRATGSNEKLFF. The CDR3 nucleotides are TGTGCCAGCAGGGCCACAGGGTCGAATGAAAAACTGTTTTTT.

On this clone: At one of its ends the junction is not consistent with the germline gene, which may arise from a read error. This chain links TRBV28 with TRBJ2-7; tentative D call: TRBD2 (5 bases). The V gene's germline CDR1 is MDHEN and CDR2 SYDVKM. CDR3 length equals 13 residues. In DNA form, the CDR3 reads TGTGCCAGCAGCCGGCGGGTCTCCCACGAGCAGTACTTC. Its translation: CASSRRVSHEQYF.

This chain connects TRBV20-1 to TRBJ2-1, with D unresolved. CDR1 and CDR2 from the germline V gene are DFQATT and SNEGSKA (reference sequence). The CDR3 length is 11 residues. Trimming took off 7 bases at V and 2 bases at J, with 6 bases between the two ends. The CDR3 DNA is TGCAGTGGCCACACCTACAATGAGCAGTTCTTC. Protein product: CSGHTYNEQFF.

This chain uses TRBV5-5 with TRBJ2-3, with D tentatively TRBD2 (6 bases). There are 14 residues in the CDR3. Germline loops: CDR1 SGHKS, CDR2 YYEKEE (reference sequence). V was cut by 5 bases and J by 0 bases, with 10 bases left in between. The CDR3: CASRASVSTDTQYF. The DNA for the CDR3 is TGTGCCAGCAGGGCTAGCGTAAGCACAGATACGCAGTATTTT. Full variable domain (missing parts from reference TRBV5-5 and TRBJ2-3): DAGVTQSPTHLIKTRGQQVTLRCSPISGHKSVSWYQQVLGQGPQFIFQYYEKEERGRGNFPDRFSARQFPNYSSELNVNALLLGDSALYLCASRASVSTDTQYFGPGTRLTVL.

This sequence joins TRBV4-1 and TRBJ2-5, with TRBD2 matching 9 bases. The CDR3 runs to 17 residues. V gave up 0 bases and J gave up 4 bases; unmatched junction bases: 9. Germline CDR1 is MGHRA and CDR2 is YSYEKL. The CDR3 protein is CASSQEGAGGPRETQYF. In nucleotides, the CDR3 is TGCGCCAGCAGCCAAGAAGGGGCGGGAGGGCCGAGAGAGACCCAGTACTTC.

The chain carries TRBV27 and TRBJ2-7, with 12 bases that match TRBD2. In germline, CDR1 is MNHEY, CDR2 SMNVEV (reference sequence). Unmatched junction bases numbered 8, after V lost 2 bases and J lost 6 bases. The CDR3 has 16 residues. The CDR3 reads CASSLRGGLAGSEQYF. Here the CDR3 DNA reads TGTGCCAGCAGTTTAAGAGGCGGACTAGCGGGAAGCGAGCAGTACTTC.

The rearrangement joins TRBV2 to TRBJ1-5; no definite D call. Germline CDR1 reads SNHLY; CDR2 reads FYNNEI. V lost 7 bases to trimming and J lost 6 bases, with 25 bases between them. The CDR3 is made up of 17 amino acids. The CDR3, as DNA: TGTGCCAGCACACAAGCGGAAGGGTACCTAGGAGGTCAGCCCCAGCATTTT. Translating it yields CASTQAEGYLGGQPQHF.

The gene calls are TRBV4-2 and TRBJ1-1; the D gene is possibly TRBD1 (5 bases). Germline CDR1 LGHNA, CDR2 YNFKEQ. The V end lost 0 bases, the J end lost 7 bases, and 15 bases lay between the germline ends. The CDR3 consists of 15 residues. The CDR3 spells CASSQDPGMGGEAFF. The CDR3 bases are TGTGCCAGCAGCCAAGATCCAGGGATGGGTGGTGAAGCTTTCTTT.

About this clone itself: The germline gene is not matched at one end of the junction; a read error may be the cause. The genes are TRBV2 and TRBJ2-2; D might be TRBD2 (6 bases). The CDR3 totals 13 residues. CDR1 and CDR2 from the germline V gene are SNHLY and FYNNEI. The CDR3 nucleotides are TGTGCCAGCAGCGCGACGGGTAACGGGGGGCTGTTTTTT. This sequence encodes CASSATGNGGLFF.

The gene calls are TRBV5-8 and TRBJ2-7; D is ambiguous. Germline V gene data show CDR1 as SGHTS and CDR2 as YDEGEE. The ends were cut back, 3 bases at V and 7 bases at J, with 14 bases in the middle. The CDR3 consists of 13 residues. CDR3 coding DNA: TGTGCCAGCAGCTCGCCCAACCAGTGGGAGCAGTACTTC. It encodes CASSSPNQWEQYF.

A word on this clone: Distinct nucleotide sequences in the sample also encode this CDR3. The chain links TRBV6-6 to TRBJ2-1; D ambiguous. Germline-derived CDR1 and CDR2 are MNHNY and SVGAGI (reference sequence). V was shortened by 0 bases and J by 4 bases, with 7 bases between the two germline ends. The CDR3 spans 14 residues. CDR3 residues: CASSYSDTYNEQFF. The CDR3 DNA sequence: TGTGCCAGCAGTTACTCCGACACGTACAATGAGCAGTTCTTC.

The chain joins TRBV6-1 to TRBJ2-5, with 13 nucleotides matching TRBD2. This CDR3 contains 19 residues. The junction had 7 bases not matched to a gene; V was cut back by 0 bases and J by 0 bases. Germline CDR1 reads MNHNS; CDR2 reads SASEGT. CDR3 amino acids: CASSEARWTSGSYQETQYF. Written as DNA, the CDR3 is TGTGCCAGCAGTGAAGCGCGTTGGACTAGCGGGAGTTACCAAGAGACCCAGTACTTC.

The V and J genes are TRBV30 and TRBJ2-5; 11 bases are a match to TRBD2. Looked up from germline, CDR1 is GTSNPN and CDR2 is SVGIG (reference sequence). V lost 0 bases and J lost 2; bases outside the gene matches: 5. The length of the CDR3 is 16 residues. CDR3 amino acids: CAWSVSPSGRQETQYF. DNA for the CDR3: TGTGCCTGGAGTGTAAGCCCTAGCGGGAGGCAAGAGACCCAGTACTTC.

This chain uses TRBV7-8 with TRBJ2-3, with 9 positions matching TRBD1. The CDR3 is made up of 16 amino acids. Germline assignment: CDR1 SGHVS and CDR2 FQNEAQ. Trimming cost V 5 bases and J 1 base; bases outside gene matches: 7. CDR3 protein: CASSPLDRGRTDTQYF. CDR3 DNA sequence: TGTGCCAGCAGCCCCCTGGACAGGGGACGCACAGATACGCAGTATTTT. Variable domain in full (rest from reference TRBV7-8 and TRBJ2-3): GAGVSQSPRYKVAKRGQDVALRCDPISGHVSLFWYQQALGQGPEFLTYFQNEAQLDKSGLPSDRFFAERPEGSVSTLKIQRTQQEDSAVYLCASSPLDRGRTDTQYFGPGTRLTVL.

This chain links TRBV5-4 with TRBJ2-3; the match to TRBD2 covers 10 bases. CDR1 is SGHNT, CDR2 YYREEE, per germline (reference sequence). V was pared by 4 bases and J by 6 bases, with 14 bases of the junction left unmatched. The CDR3 totals 17 residues. The CDR3 loop reads CASSQSLAGEVADTQYF. In DNA form, the CDR3 reads TGTGCCAGCAGCCAGAGTCTAGCGGGAGAAGTCGCGGATACGCAGTATTTT. The whole variable domain, remainder taken from reference TRBV5-4 and TRBJ2-3, is ETGVTQSPTHLIKTRGQQVTLRCSSQSGHNTVSWYQQALGQGPQFIFQYYREEENGRGNFPPRFSGLQFPNYSSELNVNALELDDSALYLCASSQSLAGEVADTQYFGPGTRLTVL.

This chain connects TRBV7-3 to TRBJ2-3; 9 bases align to TRBD2. V lost 5 bases and J lost 4; bases outside the gene matches: 7. Germline V lookup: CDR1 SGHTA, CDR2 FQGTGA. CDR3 length equals 15 residues. CDR3 in DNA: TGTGCCAGCAGCGCGGGAGTAGCGGGAGCAGATACGCAGTATTTT. Amino acids: CASSAGVAGADTQYF.

This chain joins TRBV5-1 and TRBJ2-3; TRBD1 might be the D (6 bases). V lost 2 bases to trimming and J lost 1 base, with 11 bases between them. Germline V gives CDR1 SGHRS, CDR2 YFSETQ. The CDR3 sequence is 15 residues long. The CDR3 coding sequence is TGCGCCAGCAGCTTATCGTCAGGGGGCACAGATACGCAGTATTTT. This sequence encodes CASSLSSGGTDTQYF.

This chain uses TRBV7-3 with TRBJ2-2, with a possible D match to TRBD2 (6 bases). Germline-derived CDR1 and CDR2 are SGHTA and FQGTGA. Trimming pared 0 bases from V and 6 bases from J, leaving 8 bases between. CDR3 length: 14 residues. The CDR3: CASSLTGDSGELFF. CDR3 coding DNA: TGTGCCAGCAGCTTAACTGGGGACTCCGGGGAGCTGTTTTTT.

The V call is TRBV30, the J call TRBJ2-7, with 12 bases that match TRBD1. Germline trimming cut 3 bases from V and 7 bases from J; bases unmatched to any gene: 7. The CDR3 consists of 14 residues. The germline V gene has CDR1 GTSNPN and CDR2 SVGIG (reference sequence). CDR3 sequence (DNA): TGTGCCTGGAGACCGGGACAGGGGGCGGGTGAGCAGTACTTC. Its protein product is CAWRPGQGAGEQYF.